Presented here are 26 T cell receptor beta chains from one specimen sequenced in a study of blood T cells in healthy people across ages. A second PCR of about 6 to 11 cycles used a sample-barcoded 5' primer and a J-beta primer mix. One entry per CDR3 protein, called by TCRdb with MiXCR from the 5' RACE reads. The sample carries 550,000 to 750,000 distinct CDR3 sequences, approximately 21% recorded once. The sequencing input was blood. The receptors stem from a man between 65 and 79 years old in good health.

This chain connects TRBV20-1 to TRBJ2-3; D might be TRBD2 (5 bases). The CDR3 covers 21 residues. V lost 0 bases to trimming and J lost 2 bases, with 30 bases between them. From germline, CDR1 is DFQATT and CDR2 SNEGSKA (reference sequence). The CDR3 loop reads CSARDPTLNRRDLRITDTQYF. The DNA for the CDR3 is TGCAGTGCTAGAGACCCCACTTTGAACCGCCGGGATCTGAGGATCACAGATACGCAGTATTTT.

This clonotype has only a few counts. The chain recombines TRBV4-1 with TRBJ1-3, with a possible D match to TRBD1 (5 bases). There are 17 residues in the CDR3. Trimming stripped 0 bases from V and 0 bases from J, with 12 bases between. Germline V gene sequence: CDR1 MGHRA, CDR2 YSYEKL. DNA for the CDR3: TGCGCCAGCAGCCAAGATTTTTCAGGGCTCTCTGGAAACACCATATATTTT. It is translated as CASSQDFSGLSGNTIYF.

This clonotype has a handful of counts. The rearrangement links TRBV5-8 to TRBJ1-4; D gene ambiguous. CDR1 is SGHTS, CDR2 YDEGEE, per germline. The V end was cut by 0 bases, the J end by 8 bases, with 23 bases between. The CDR3 spans 18 residues. The CDR3 sequence: CASSLAVGLGEQAEKLFF. The DNA of the CDR3 is TGTGCCAGCAGCTTGGCCGTCGGTTTGGGAGAACAAGCGGAAAAACTGTTTTTT. The whole variable domain, filled in from reference TRBV5-8 and TRBJ1-4, reads EAGVTQSPTHLIKTRGQQATLRCSPISGHTSVYWYQQALGLGLQFLLWYDEGEERNRGNFPPRFSGRQFPNYSSELNVNALELEDSALYLCASSLAVGLGEQAEKLFFGSGTQLSVL.

The chain employs TRBV5-1 and TRBJ1-2; D is ambiguous. The CDR3 totals 16 residues. Looked up from germline, CDR1 is SGHRS and CDR2 is YFSETQ. V lost 2 bases to trimming and J lost 0 bases, with 14 bases between them. DNA for the CDR3: TGCGCCAGCAGCTTAGAGGACGGACGAGCTAACTATGGCTACACCTTC. Protein sequence: CASSLEDGRANYGYTF.

This sequence joins TRBV7-9 and TRBJ2-3, with TRBD2 matching 10 bases. Germline V gene sequence: CDR1 SEHNR, CDR2 FQNEAQ (reference sequence). J lost 4 bases, V lost 8 bases, and 6 bases had no gene match. This CDR3 contains 14 residues. In nucleotides, the CDR3 is TGTGCCAGCCTGATAGCGGGAGGATCAGATACGCAGTATTTT. As protein: CASLIAGGSDTQYF.

The count of this clonotype is one. This rearrangement joins TRBV6-6 to TRBJ2-5; D gene uncertain. The end of the DNA is better explained by TRBJ2-7, so the J call may be wrong. The length of the CDR3 is 13 residues. Per germline, CDR1 MNHNY and CDR2 SVGAGI (reference sequence). The CDR3 loop is CASSSQRRHEQYF. The CDR3 DNA is TGTGCCAGCAGTTCCCAGAGACGCCACGAGCAGTACTTC.

This chain connects TRBV11-2 to TRBJ2-5; no clear D gene. The J call may be faulty, since TRBJ2-7 better matches the DNA end. The V gene's germline CDR1 is SGHAT and CDR2 FQNNGV. The CDR3 has 14 residues. For the CDR3, the DNA is TGTGCCAGCAGCTTAGATTTCGAGATTGGCGAGCAGTACTTC. Translation: CASSLDFEIGEQYF.

This clonotype has only a few counts. The chain links TRBV27 to TRBJ2-5; either TRBD1 or TRBD2 may fit D (5 bases each). Gene TRBJ2-7 matches the end of the DNA better, so the J call may be wrong. The CDR3 loop spans 13 amino acids. Germline V CDR1 and CDR2: MNHEY, SMNVEV (reference sequence). The CDR3 protein is CASRAGTNYEQYF. DNA for the CDR3: TGTGCCAGCAGAGCCGGGACGAACTACGAGCAGTACTTC.

This clonotype appeared a few times. The rearrangement uses TRBV2 and TRBJ1-6, with 10 nucleotides matching TRBD1. Unmatched junction bases numbered 4, after V lost 7 bases and J lost 7 bases. CDR1 SNHLY and CDR2 FYNNEI come from the germline V gene. The CDR3 spans 14 residues. The DNA of the CDR3 is TGTGCCAGCATCGGACAGGGGGGAAATTCACCCCTCCACTTT. Its protein product is CASIGQGGNSPLHF.

As regards this clonotype: It may be a read error: a sequence one base away is much more abundant. V and J are TRBV7-6 and TRBJ2-7, with 11 nucleotides matching TRBD2. Germline V CDR1 and CDR2: SGHVS, FNYEAQ. CDR3 length: 16 amino acids. CDR3 loop: CVSSLVSGLADSEQYF. The CDR3, as DNA: TGTGTCAGCAGCTTAGTTTCGGGACTAGCGGACTCCGAGCAGTACTTC.

This clonotype appeared many times. This sequence joins TRBV10-3 and TRBJ2-1; no reliable D call. V dropped 6 bases and J dropped 9 bases, with 12 bases sitting between them. The germline CDR1 and CDR2 sequences are ENHRY and SYGVKD. The CDR3 is 12 residues long. This CDR3 is CAIRPEVGEQFF. DNA for the CDR3: TGTGCCATCAGACCCGAGGTGGGTGAGCAGTTCTTC.

The sample holds many counts of this clonotype. The chain is built from TRBV21-1 and TRBJ2-7; the table's TRBD1 call for D was not verified on the DNA. TRBV21-1 is a listed pseudogene. CDR3 size: 19 residues. DNA of the CDR3: TGTGCCAGCAGCAAAGCACCGGACAGCCCACACCTCGAGAGCGCGGAGCAGTACTTC. Amino acids: CASSKAPDSPHLESAEQYF.

This clonotype occurred a few times. The V call is TRBV18, the J call TRBJ2-2, with D perhaps matching TRBD2 (5 bases). Between the trimmed V and J ends, which lost 5 bases and 0 bases, there was a span of 10 bases. The CDR3 spans 15 residues. Germline assignment: CDR1 KGHSH and CDR2 LQKENI. The DNA of the CDR3 is TGTGCCAGCTCAAGAGCGGACGCGAACACCGGGGAGCTGTTTTTT. It codes for CASSRADANTGELFF.

This chain uses TRBV9 with TRBJ1-1; 11 positions agree with TRBD1. V shed 1 base, J shed 2 bases, and the junction held 10 bases outside the gene matches. Germline CDR1 reads SGDLS; CDR2 reads YYNGEE. This CDR3 is 18 amino acids long. CDR3 bases: TGTGCCAGCAGCGTACGACCGCAGGACAGGGGGCTAAACACTGAAGCTTTCTTT. Translating it yields CASSVRPQDRGLNTEAFF.

This rearrangement joins TRBV20-1 to TRBJ2-7; TRBD2 matches 7 bases. V lost 3 bases to trimming and J lost 4 bases; unmatched junction nucleotides: 21. CDR1 is DFQATT, CDR2 SNEGSKA, per germline (reference sequence). This CDR3 contains 18 residues. Written as DNA, the CDR3 is TGCAGTGCTAGTCCCTTGAGGGTGGGAGGGCCTTACCAATACGAGCAGTACTTC. This translates into CSASPLRVGGPYQYEQYF.

This clonotype was seen many times. The chain joins TRBV6-1 to TRBJ1-4, with D tentatively TRBD1 (6 bases). Germline lookup yields CDR1 MNHNS and CDR2 SASEGT. V lost 5 bases, J lost 5 bases, and 21 bases lay in between. This CDR3 region has 17 residues. This CDR3 is CASSHTPPQGQNEKLFF. CDR3 nucleotide sequence: TGTGCCAGCAGTCATACCCCCCCTCAGGGGCAGAATGAAAAACTGTTTTTT.

The chain carries TRBV5-1 and TRBJ2-2, with a tentative D call TRBD2 (6 bases). Germline V gives CDR1 SGHRS, CDR2 YFSETQ. This CDR3 has 16 amino acids. Deletions cut 4 bases from V and 5 bases from J, with 18 bases between. For the CDR3, the DNA is TGCGCCAGCAGCCAACCCGGGGGAGGTCGGACCGGGGAGCTGTTTTTT. It translates to CASSQPGGGRTGELFF.

The chain uses TRBV3-1 and TRBJ2-7; D is ambiguous. Looked up from germline, CDR1 is LGHDT and CDR2 is YNNKEL (reference sequence). The CDR3 has 15 amino acids. Deletions cut 2 bases from V and 3 bases from J, with 14 bases between. The CDR3: CASSQPIASRYEQYF. CDR3 coding DNA: TGTGCCAGCAGCCAACCGATAGCATCGCGCTACGAGCAGTACTTC.

This clonotype was observed a few times. The chain links TRBV10-3 to TRBJ2-3; 9 bases line up with TRBD2. Germline trimming cut 2 bases from V and 5 bases from J; bases unmatched to any gene: 8. CDR1 and CDR2 from the germline V gene are ENHRY and SYGVKD. The CDR3 extends over 16 amino acids. The CDR3 nucleotides are TGTGCCATCAGTGAGAGTAGCGGGAGCGGTATAGATACGCAGTATTTT. Translation gives CAISESSGSGIDTQYF.

This chain links TRBV15 with TRBJ2-3, with 8 bases that match TRBD1. Germline trimming cut 3 bases from V and 2 bases from J; bases unmatched to any gene: 7. The CDR3 consists of 16 residues. Germline CDR1 LNHNV, CDR2 YYDKDF (reference sequence). The CDR3 coding sequence is TGTGCCACCAGCAGCGCCAGGGGGCGGAACACAGATACGCAGTATTTT. Protein product: CATSSARGRNTDTQYF.

The count of this clonotype is one. The rearrangement joins TRBV7-9 to TRBJ2-1, with D possibly TRBD2 on 5 matching bases. This CDR3 comprises 14 residues. V dropped 2 bases and J dropped 8 bases, with 13 bases sitting between them. Germline V gene data show CDR1 as SEHNR and CDR2 as FQNEAQ (reference sequence). CDR3 sequence: CASSLFSEEDEQFF. The CDR3 DNA follows: TGTGCCAGCAGCTTATTCTCGGAGGAAGATGAGCAGTTCTTC.

The count of this clonotype is one. CDR3 sequence: CASSPAQSTDTQYF. The CDR3 DNA is TGTGCCAGCAGTCCCGCGCAGTCCACAGATACGCAGTATTTT. This chain uses TRBV7-7 with TRBJ2-3; D remains ambiguous. CDR3 length equals 14 residues. CDR1 is SSHAT, CDR2 FNYEAQ, per germline (reference sequence). Between the trimmed V and J ends, which lost 6 bases and 2 bases, there was a span of 12 bases.

This clonotype was seen only a few times. V and J are TRBV11-1 and TRBJ2-5; 10 bases align to TRBD2. The CDR3 loop spans 15 amino acids. CDR1 is SGHAT and CDR2 is FQDESV in the germline V gene (reference sequence). J lost 2 bases, V lost 5 bases, and 5 bases had no gene match. The CDR3 protein is CASSQASGRQETQYF. The CDR3 nucleotides are TGTGCCAGCAGCCAGGCTAGCGGGAGACAAGAGACCCAGTACTTC.

The chain joins TRBV20-1 to TRBJ2-1, with D uncertain. Between the trimmed V and J ends, which lost 6 bases and 0 bases, there was a span of 9 bases. Germline values: CDR1 DFQATT, CDR2 SNEGSKA (reference sequence). The CDR3 spans 13 residues. The CDR3 is CSAAWTSYNEQFF. The CDR3 DNA reads as TGCAGTGCCGCTTGGACCTCCTACAATGAGCAGTTCTTC.

This chain uses TRBV9 with TRBJ1-4; D gene uncertain. CDR3 size: 13 residues. Germline V gene lookup returns CDR1 SGDLS and CDR2 YYNGEE. V gave up 0 bases and J gave up 4 bases, with 4 bases separating them. CDR3 DNA sequence: TGTGCCAGCAGCGTAGAGGGTAATGAAAAACTGTTTTTT. It encodes CASSVEGNEKLFF.

V usage is TRBV6-1 and J usage is TRBJ1-4; a weak D match, TRBD1 (5 bases). The length of the CDR3 is 15 residues. Germline V lookup: CDR1 MNHNS, CDR2 SASEGT. The V end lost 6 bases, the J end lost 4 bases, and 15 bases lay between the germline ends. In DNA form, the CDR3 reads TGTGCCAGCAGACCCGGGGGACGGCATAATGAAAAACTGTTTTTT. Translated, it gives CASRPGGRHNEKLFF.